This T cell receptor (beta chain) was identified in a study of PD-1 blockade in classical Hodgkin lymphoma (dated by TCRdb to about 2020). The study in broad terms: Nivolumab dosing was 3 mg/kg intravenously every 2 weeks, continuing until either disease progression or unacceptable toxicity. A peripheral blood immune signature of response to PD-1 blockade in classical Hodgkin lymphoma was defined using TCR beta sequencing and CyTOF. The paper as a whole reports these results and caveats: By C4D1, a significant rise was seen in CD4+ TCR diversity but not in CD8+ TCR diversity (p=0.0027 vs p=0.16), and the rise was most apparent among complete responders (p=0.02). Among trial patients, those achieving complete response had baseline diversity similar to that of newly diagnosed patients, while diversity was significantly lower in partial responders and progressors. Baseline TCR diversity was reported to be lower in newly diagnosed patients than in healthy donors, and even lower in relapsed/refractory patients. The study was restricted to a single clinical trial cohort, and the causes of repertoire differences, possibly disease activity or prior therapy, were left undefined. Patients starting nivolumab less than 1 year after ASCT had lower diversity and were excluded from later analyses to avoid confounding by immune reconstitution.

Looking up the germline V gene yields CDR1 SGDLS and CDR2 YYNGEE. Reading from cysteine to phenylalanine, the CDR3 counts 14 amino acids. Just the 42-base CDR3 DNA is kept, in frame starting at base 1. V sheds 1 base and J sheds 0 bases, leaving 5 bases between their ends. The sample's time point label, in plain terms: cycle 1 day 1 (C1D1), immediately before nivolumab initiation. Every trial patient had relapsed following autologous stem cell transplantation, and prior brentuximab vedotin exposure was what differed among cohorts A, B and C. The trial cohort was composed of approximately 56 patients with relapsed/refractory classical Hodgkin lymphoma, for whom complete response, partial response or progressive disease was recorded as best overall response. Trial patients were treated with single-agent nivolumab in the multi-cohort phase II CheckMate 205 trial. An independent review committee assessed best overall response using the 2007 International Working Group response criteria. Trial PBMCs were collected just before the start of nivolumab (C1D1) and during therapy at cycle 2 day 1 and cycle 4 day 1. Peripheral blood was collected in 8 mL Vacutainer Cell Preparation Tubes, from which PBMCs were isolated by centrifugation and then cryopreserved.

With regard to this clone: The target of this receptor is not known. No qualities accompany the bases; no much larger clone lies one base away.

The Qiagen DNeasy kit was used to extract genomic DNA from unsorted PBMCs and from the negatively selected CD4+ and CD8+ fractions. Using primers that anneal to V and J segments, immunoSEQ multiplex PCR amplified the TCR beta CDR3 regions. A synthetic immune receptor repertoire was used to minimize amplification bias, and any residual bias was removed computationally once sequencing was done. In the original analysis: Custom Python scripts were used to quantify repertoire diversity as the Shannon entropy index. Unsorted, CD4+ and CD8+ repertoires were analyzed separately, except for combined analyses in which CD4+ and CD8+ sequences were merged in silico. Clonal expansion was defined as a frequency increase of at least 2-fold after treatment compared with C1D1, and clones undetected at baseline were assigned a pseudocount of 0.5. Clones with 0 or 1 copy at C1D1 were classified as singleton clones, and clones with 2 or more copies were classified as non-singleton clones. Clones expanded in unsorted samples were annotated as CD4+, CD8+ or unknown by matching protein sequences in sorted samples from the same patient. Diversity changes from C1D1 to C4D1 were tested in paired samples using Wilcoxon tests. TCRdb's version of the immuneACCESS table is confined to in-frame rearrangements and falls short of the full clone set. An unresolved V gene accounts for under half of the shortfall where checked; the remainder is of unknown origin. D and trimming were read from the DNA, whereas the V and J calls and clone size are those reported in that table. This sample has 20,000 to 25,000 clones in its table, and approximately 71% of those were observed once. About 5% of the sample belongs to the ten largest clones.

The sequence was obtained from a human donor with classical Hodgkin lymphoma. The sequencing used peripheral blood mononuclear cells (PBMCs), collected at baseline. This chain is built from TRBV9 and TRBJ2-1; the D gene lacks a confident call. The CDR3 protein: CASSVLGSYNEQFF. The DNA is TGTGCCAGCAGCGTATTGGGCTCCTACAATGAGCAGTTCTTC.